Following are 22 T cell receptor beta chains from one sample sequenced in a study of cytomegalovirus exposure and HLA in healthy donors (dated by TCRdb to the late 2010s). Receptor amplification or capture employed the immunoSEQ multiplex PCR assay. The multiplex PCR relied on a mix of 60 forward primers for TCR Vbeta segments and 13 reverse primers for TCR Jbeta segments. As stored in TCRdb, this immuneACCESS dataset retains in-frame rearrangements with V and J assigned. A fraction of the clones does not appear; measured against another copy, unresolved V genes explain less than half of the discrepancy, and the remainder lacks a known reason. For this sample the table gives around 130,000 clones, of which roughly 79% were detected only once. The top ten clonotypes cover around 0.67% of the sample. The sequenced material came from PBMCs. These receptors were obtained from a young man in good health and CMV-seronegative.

The chain is built from TRBV27 and TRBJ2-7, with a tentative D call TRBD2 (6 bases). This CDR3 contains 14 residues. CDR1 is MNHEY, CDR2 SMNVEV, per germline (reference sequence). Trimming left V 5 bases short and J 3 bases short, with 14 bases between. CDR3 residues: CASSEIGTFYEQYF. The CDR3 region has the DNA TGTGCCAGCAGTGAGATCGGGACTTTCTACGAGCAGTACTTC.

V gene TRBV7-9 combines with J gene TRBJ1-2; D gene ambiguous. V was clipped by 4 bases and J by 8 bases, with 8 bases between them. The CDR3 is 11 amino acids. The germline V gene has CDR1 SEHNR and CDR2 FQNEAQ (reference sequence). CDR3 region: CASSSRGGYTF. Written as DNA, the CDR3 is TGTGCCAGCAGCTCACGGGGAGGCTACACCTTC.

The chain recombines TRBV2 with TRBJ2-7; 8 nucleotides line up with TRBD2. After removal of 4 bases from V and 2 bases from J, the junction contained 7 bases not matched to a gene. In germline, CDR1 is SNHLY, CDR2 FYNNEI. This CDR3 is 15 amino acids long. The CDR3 DNA sequence: TGTGCCAGCAGTGTTCGGGAGGGGGAAACCTACGAGCAGTACTTC. Translated: CASSVREGETYEQYF.

The chain recombines TRBV30 with TRBJ2-6; D is unresolved. This CDR3 has 13 amino acids. Trimming shortened V by 4 bases and J by 0 bases, and 4 bases separated the two germline ends. Germline V CDR1 and CDR2: GTSNPN, SVGIG (reference sequence). CDR3 nucleotides: TGTGCCTGGATCGGCTCTGGGGCCAACGTCCTGACTTTC. Translation gives CAWIGSGANVLTF.

The rearrangement links TRBV27 to TRBJ2-7; 8 bases are a match to TRBD1. V was pared by 0 bases and J by 2 bases, with 6 bases of the junction left unmatched. The CDR3 covers 16 residues. The V gene's germline CDR1 is MNHEY and CDR2 SMNVEV (reference sequence). CDR3: CASSLSRGTGAYEQYF. The CDR3 nucleotides read TGTGCCAGCAGTTTATCCAGGGGGACAGGAGCCTACGAGCAGTACTTC.

The rearrangement uses TRBV4-3 and TRBJ2-1; D may be TRBD1 (6 bases). The V gene's germline CDR1 is LGHNA and CDR2 YSLEER. Trimming left V 4 bases short and J 0 bases short, with 13 bases between. The CDR3 has 16 residues. CDR3 sequence reads: CASSRGQLSSYNEQFF. DNA of the CDR3: TGCGCCAGCAGCCGTGGACAGCTCAGCTCCTACAATGAGCAGTTCTTC.

The V call is TRBV19, the J call TRBJ2-5, with 8 bases fitting TRBD2. V dropped 3 bases and J dropped 2; count of bases not matched to a gene: 2. This CDR3 contains 14 residues. The germline CDR1 and CDR2 sequences are LNHDA and SQIVND (reference sequence). DNA for the CDR3: TGTGCCAGTAGTATGGTAGCGGGGCAAGAGACCCAGTACTTC. This translates into CASSMVAGQETQYF.

The chain couples TRBV6-5 to TRBJ2-7; TRBD1 matches at 10 bases. Germline CDR1 MNHEY, CDR2 SVGAGI. V was pared by 1 base and J by 6 bases, with 3 bases of the junction left unmatched. The CDR3 has 14 residues. The CDR3 is CASSYLGQGGEQYF. CDR3 nucleotide sequence: TGTGCCAGCAGTTACTTAGGACAGGGGGGCGAGCAGTACTTC.

This chain uses TRBV29-1 with TRBJ1-2; maybe TRBD1 (5 bases). Between the trimmed V and J ends, which lost 6 bases and 4 bases, there was a span of 21 bases. The CDR3 is made up of 15 amino acids. Germline values: CDR1 SQVTM, CDR2 ANQGSEA. The CDR3 here is CSVGGGQGAAYGYTF. The CDR3, as DNA: TGCAGCGTGGGGGGTGGGCAGGGAGCGGCCTATGGCTACACCTTC.

In this sample, this clone turned up once. The J gene is TRBJ1-4, the V gene TRBV5-6; D gene ambiguous. Germline V gene sequence: CDR1 SGHDT, CDR2 YYEEEE. The CDR3 runs 15 residues. The V end lost 5 bases, the J end lost 6 bases, and 17 bases lay between the germline ends. The CDR3 sequence: CASRPVREIDEKLFF. CDR3 coding DNA: TGTGCCAGCAGACCCGTGAGGGAGATAGATGAAAAACTGTTTTTT.

J is TRBJ1-6 and V is TRBV6-4; D might be TRBD1 (5 bases). Trimming removed 6 bases from V and 6 bases from J, with 9 bases in between. Looked up from germline, CDR1 is MRHNA and CDR2 is SNTAGT. The CDR3 has 13 residues. This CDR3 reads CASRVGGNSPLHF. In nucleotides, the CDR3 is TGTGCCAGCAGGGTCGGGGGTAATTCACCCCTCCACTTT.

This rearrangement joins TRBV9 to TRBJ2-4, with 12 nucleotides matching TRBD2. This CDR3 is 17 amino acids long. Per germline, CDR1 SGDLS and CDR2 YYNGEE. J gave up 5 bases and V 3 bases, and 9 bases lay outside the gene matches. CDR3 nucleotide sequence: TGTGCCAGCAGCGGACATCCGGGACTAGCGGGCGAAAACATTCAGTACTTC. This translates into CASSGHPGLAGENIQYF.

In this sample, this clone turned up once. This sequence joins TRBV30 and TRBJ2-6, with D tentatively TRBD1 (6 bases). V was trimmed by 4 bases and J by 8 bases, leaving 9 bases between them. The CDR3 spans 12 residues. Looked up from germline, CDR1 is GTSNPN and CDR2 is SVGIG (reference sequence). The CDR3 protein is CAWNRATNVLTF. In DNA form, the CDR3 reads TGTGCCTGGAACAGGGCGACCAACGTCCTGACTTTC.

V usage is TRBV15 and J usage is TRBJ1-1; D is uncertain. The V end was cut by 0 bases, the J end by 7 bases, with 6 bases between. The CDR3 loop spans 12 amino acids. Germline CDR1 LNHNV, CDR2 YYDKDF (reference sequence). Here the CDR3 DNA reads TGTGCCACCAGCAGAGAACCGAGTGAAGCTTTCTTT. Its translation: CATSREPSEAFF.

The chain joins TRBV5-1 to TRBJ2-3; 12 nucleotides align to TRBD2. J was trimmed by 3 bases and V by 3 bases; bases with no gene match: 11. The CDR3 runs 18 residues. Germline V gives CDR1 SGHRS, CDR2 YFSETQ. The CDR3 DNA reads as TGCGCCAGCAGCTCCCTTCCCCTAGCGGGGGGGCTGACAGATACGCAGTATTTT. It specifies CASSSLPLAGGLTDTQYF.

This clone was counted only a few times. This chain uses TRBV28 with TRBJ2-1, with D possibly being TRBD2 (7 bases). Germline assignment: CDR1 MDHEN and CDR2 SYDVKM. Trimming left V 5 bases short and J 3 bases short, with 14 bases between. The CDR3 spans 15 residues. The CDR3 coding sequence is TGTGCCAGCAGTCCGAGGGGGGGTCTCTACAATGAGCAGTTCTTC. Translation gives CASSPRGGLYNEQFF.

This chain links TRBV7-9 with TRBJ2-2; D not certain. Germline V gene sequence: CDR1 SEHNR, CDR2 FQNEAQ (reference sequence). This CDR3 has 17 amino acids. Deletions cut 5 bases from V and 2 bases from J, with 18 bases between. The CDR3 spells CASSANRQRPNTGELFF. Here the CDR3 DNA reads TGTGCCAGCAGCGCTAACCGACAAAGACCTAACACCGGGGAGCTGTTTTTT.

This clone was found a few times. The chain recombines TRBV5-5 with TRBJ1-1; D remains unclear. In germline, CDR1 is SGHKS, CDR2 YYEKEE (reference sequence). Trimming left V 5 bases short and J 5 bases short, with 16 bases between. CDR3 length: 14 amino acids. The CDR3 spells CASRHPPGNTEAFF. As DNA, the CDR3 is TGTGCCAGCAGACATCCCCCGGGAAATACTGAAGCTTTCTTT. Drawing the rest from reference TRBV5-5 and TRBJ1-1, the complete variable domain is DAGVTQSPTHLIKTRGQQVTLRCSPISGHKSVSWYQQVLGQGPQFIFQYYEKEERGRGNFPDRFSARQFPNYSSELNVNALLLGDSALYLCASRHPPGNTEAFFGQGTRLTVV.

The rearrangement uses TRBV5-6 and TRBJ1-2; D gene ambiguous. CDR3 length equals 13 residues. V gave up 3 bases and J gave up 4 bases, with 10 bases separating them. CDR1 is SGHDT and CDR2 is YYEEEE in the germline V gene. CDR3 amino acids: CASSSGSGYGYTF. CDR3 DNA: TGTGCCAGCAGCTCAGGTTCCGGCTATGGCTACACCTTC.

This chain connects TRBV10-1 to TRBJ1-1; D unresolved. The V end was cut by 3 bases, the J end by 4 bases, with 12 bases between. CDR1 and CDR2 from the germline V gene are WNHNN and SYGVQD (reference sequence). The CDR3 sequence is 14 residues long. CDR3 region: CASSDSPGSTEAFF. In DNA, the CDR3 is TGCGCCAGCAGTGATTCTCCGGGGAGCACTGAAGCTTTCTTT.

This chain joins TRBV6-5 and TRBJ1-4; 7 nucleotides line up with TRBD1. V lost 5 bases and J lost 7; bases outside the gene matches: 10. Germline V gene sequence: CDR1 MNHEY, CDR2 SVGAGI. This CDR3 is built from 15 residues. The DNA of the CDR3 is TGTGCCAGCAGTATGGACAGGCCCCGGGGTGAAAAACTGTTTTTT. Its protein product is CASSMDRPRGEKLFF.

In this sample, this clone turned up once. This chain joins TRBV7-2 and TRBJ2-1; D remains unclear. The CDR3 runs to 13 residues. Trimming cost V 2 bases and J 2 bases, with 4 bases left between them. CDR1 is SGHTA and CDR2 is FQGNSA in the germline V gene. The CDR3 spells CASSLIAYNEQFF. The CDR3 nucleotides read TGTGCCAGCAGCTTAATAGCCTACAATGAGCAGTTCTTC.